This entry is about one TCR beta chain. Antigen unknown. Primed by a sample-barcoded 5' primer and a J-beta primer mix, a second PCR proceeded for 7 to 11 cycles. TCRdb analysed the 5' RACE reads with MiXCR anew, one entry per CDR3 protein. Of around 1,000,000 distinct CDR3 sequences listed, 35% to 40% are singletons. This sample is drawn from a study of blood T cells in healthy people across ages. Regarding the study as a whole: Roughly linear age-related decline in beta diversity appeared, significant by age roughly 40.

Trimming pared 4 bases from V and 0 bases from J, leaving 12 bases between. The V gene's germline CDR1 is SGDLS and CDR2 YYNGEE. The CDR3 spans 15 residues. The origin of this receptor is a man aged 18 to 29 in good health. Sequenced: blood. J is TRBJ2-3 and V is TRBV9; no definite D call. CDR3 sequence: CASSSSSPSTDTQYF. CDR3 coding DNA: TGTGCCAGCAGCTCTAGTTCCCCCAGCACAGATACGCAGTATTTT.